These 28 T cell receptor beta chains came from one sample sequenced in a study of CD8 T cells in Susac syndrome. The authors reverse transcribed 0.5 to 1 ug RNA with random hexamers. TCRdb reanalysed the immunoSEQ multiplex PCR reads using MiXCR and keeps one entry per CDR3 protein. The sample has about 120,000 distinct CDR3 sequences, around 94% seen once. Sequencing input: CD4+ T cells from PBMCs. Receptors were obtained from a human donor with multiple sclerosis.

In this sample, this clonotype turned up once. V and J are TRBV13 and TRBJ2-1; TRBD2 agrees at 7 bases. The germline V gene encodes CDR1 PRHDT and CDR2 FYEKMQ (reference sequence). With 8 bases clipped from V and 9 bases from J, the junction kept 16 bases outside the gene matches. This CDR3 spans 15 amino acids. This chain's CDR3 is CASRHGGWDLGEQFF. The CDR3 DNA follows: TGTGCCAGCCGACACGGGGGGTGGGATTTGGGTGAGCAGTTCTTC.

The chain links TRBV24-1 to TRBJ2-4, with no clear D. Germline V gene sequence: CDR1 KGHDR, CDR2 SFDVKD. The CDR3 has 15 residues. V gave up 0 bases and J gave up 5 bases, with 10 bases separating them. CDR3 nucleotides: TGTGCCACCAGTGATTTGGGCCGGTCCCAAAACATTCAGTACTTC. It specifies CATSDLGRSQNIQYF.

This chain links TRBV19 with TRBJ2-5; no firm D call. Germline V gene sequence: CDR1 LNHDA, CDR2 SQIVND (reference sequence). V lost 2 bases, J lost 5 bases, and 12 bases lay in between. This CDR3 is built from 14 residues. CDR3 amino acids: CASSIWNVGETQYF. The CDR3 bases are TGTGCCAGTAGTATATGGAACGTCGGGGAGACCCAGTACTTC.

The V gene is TRBV20-1, the J gene TRBJ2-5; 10 nucleotides align to TRBD2. CDR1 and CDR2 (germline): DFQATT, SNEGSKA (reference sequence). The CDR3 contains 13 residues. Germline trimming cut 6 bases from V and 1 base from J; bases unmatched to any gene: 2. The CDR3: CSALAGAQETQYF. CDR3 in DNA: TGCAGTGCCCTAGCGGGGGCCCAAGAGACCCAGTACTTC.

The chain links TRBV18 to TRBJ1-2; perhaps TRBD1 as D (5 bases). V was clipped by 3 bases and J by 8 bases, with 22 bases between them. Germline values: CDR1 KGHSH, CDR2 LQKENI. CDR3 length: 16 amino acids. CDR3 bases: TGTGCCAGCTCACCCCGGCTCGGGGCGAACGGGTGGGGCTACACCTTC. Its protein is CASSPRLGANGWGYTF.

CDR3 coding DNA: TGTGCCAGCACCGCGAGGGGGAACCAAGAGACCCAGTACTTC. The encoded protein is CASTARGNQETQYF. The chain links TRBV12-3 or TRBV12-4 to TRBJ2-5, with D perhaps TRBD1 (6 bases). V was clipped by 7 bases and J by 0 bases, with 12 bases between them. CDR3 length: 14 amino acids.

The chain recombines TRBV6-1 with TRBJ1-2; D gene uncertain. Germline CDR1 and CDR2: MNHNS and SASEGT. The CDR3 consists of 16 residues. V lost 3 bases to trimming and J lost 6 bases, with 20 bases between them. CDR3 bases: TGTGCCAGCAGTGACGCCCTCCTCGGCAGAAAGGATGGCTACACCTTC. Its protein product is CASSDALLGRKDGYTF.

The V gene is TRBV5-6, the J gene TRBJ2-7; D call uncertain. The germline V and J ends were trimmed by 0 bases and 0 bases, with 7 bases remaining between them. The CDR3 consists of 14 residues. The germline CDR1 and CDR2 sequences are SGHDT and YYEEEE. In DNA form, the CDR3 reads TGTGCCAGCAGCTTGGTAGGAAGCTCCTACGAGCAGTACTTC. It yields the protein CASSLVGSSYEQYF.

This chain links TRBV7-9 with TRBJ2-7; D is perhaps TRBD1 (6 bases). CDR1 is SEHNR, CDR2 FQNEAQ, per germline (reference sequence). This CDR3 region has 17 residues. Deletions cut 0 bases from V and 1 base from J, with 16 bases between. CDR3 nucleotides: TGTGCCAGCAGCTTAGCGGGGTCGACAGGAAGATCCTACGAGCAGTACTTC. It specifies CASSLAGSTGRSYEQYF. The whole variable domain, filled in from reference TRBV7-9 and TRBJ2-7, reads DTGVSQNPRHKITKRGQNVTFRCDPISEHNRLYWYRQTLGQGPEFLTYFQNEAQLEKSRLLSDRFSAERPKGSFSTLEIQRTEQGDSAMYLCASSLAGSTGRSYEQYFGPGTRLTVT.

The chain is built from TRBV29-1 and TRBJ1-3; D gene unclear. V gave up 4 bases and J gave up 0 bases, with 13 bases separating them. The CDR3 has 15 amino acids. CDR1 SQVTM and CDR2 ANQGSEA come from the germline V gene. This CDR3 is CSVVGHKSSGNTIYF. DNA of the CDR3: TGCAGCGTTGTCGGCCATAAGAGCTCTGGAAACACCATATATTTT.

This rearrangement joins TRBV5-1 to TRBJ2-1; D gene unclear. This CDR3 has 13 residues. V gave up 0 bases and J gave up 5 bases, with 6 bases separating them. The germline gives CDR1 SGHRS, CDR2 YFSETQ. The CDR3 loop reads CASSLGGDNEQFF. The CDR3 DNA reads TGCGCCAGCAGCTTGGGCGGCGACAATGAGCAGTTCTTC.

J is TRBJ2-7 and V is TRBV7-2; no firm D call. Looked up from germline, CDR1 is SGHTA and CDR2 is FQGNSA. The V and J ends lost 5 bases and 6 bases respectively, with 17 bases between them. This CDR3 comprises 14 residues. CDR3 nucleotides: TGTGCCAGCAGCCCCCACGGCCCGCGTTTCGAGCAGTACTTC. Translating gives CASSPHGPRFEQYF.

The chain links TRBV5-1 to TRBJ2-3; D tentatively fits TRBD1 or TRBD2 (6 bases each). Per germline, CDR1 SGHRS and CDR2 YFSETQ. The CDR3 runs to 14 residues. The germline V and J ends were trimmed by 6 bases and 3 bases, with 14 bases remaining between them. CDR3 in amino acids: CASTPWGATDTQYF. DNA for the CDR3: TGCGCCAGCACCCCGTGGGGGGCAACAGATACGCAGTATTTT.

The gene calls are TRBV6-6 and TRBJ1-1; 9 nucleotides line up with TRBD1. Germline lookup yields CDR1 MNHNY and CDR2 SVGAGI (reference sequence). The CDR3 runs to 13 residues. Trimming cost V 7 bases and J 8 bases; bases outside gene matches: 8. CDR3 sequence: CASKPTGGDEAFF. DNA of the CDR3: TGTGCCAGCAAACCTACAGGGGGCGACGAAGCTTTCTTT.

The V and J genes are TRBV7-9 and TRBJ2-2; 7 nucleotides align to TRBD2. This CDR3 has 18 residues. The germline V gene has CDR1 SEHNR and CDR2 FQNEAQ (reference sequence). With 7 bases clipped from V and 4 bases from J, the junction kept 18 bases outside the gene matches. The CDR3 protein is CASTFPSGSLGSTGELFF. The CDR3, as DNA: TGTGCCAGCACCTTCCCTAGCGGATCCCTTGGATCCACCGGGGAGCTGTTTTTT.

This clonotype came up once. In DNA, the CDR3 is TGTGCCAGCAGCCCTGAGGGGAGGGAGACCCAGTACTTC. Its translation: CASSPEGRETQYF. This chain uses TRBV6-2 or TRBV6-3 with TRBJ2-5, with a tentative D call TRBD2 (6 bases). The length of the CDR3 is 13 residues. V was clipped by 6 bases and J by 5 bases, with 13 bases between them. The germline gives CDR1 MNHEY, CDR2 SVGEGT.

CDR3 loop: CATSSKVDPGLFYTF. The CDR3 DNA follows: TGTGCCACCAGCAGCAAAGTCGATCCGGGGCTATTCTACACCTTC. The chain combines TRBV15 with TRBJ1-2; a weak D match, TRBD1 (5 bases). The CDR3 covers 15 residues. Germline CDR1 and CDR2: LNHNV and YYDKDF (reference sequence). Trimming left V 3 bases short and J 10 bases short, with 21 bases between. Combining the CDR3 with reference TRBV15 and TRBJ1-2 gives the whole variable domain DAMVIQNPRYQVTQFGKPVTLSCSQTLNHNVMYWYQQKSSQAPKLLFHYYDKDFNNEADTPDNFQSRRPNTSFCFLDIRSPGLGDTAMYLCATSSKVDPGLFYTFGSGTRLTVV.

The rearrangement links TRBV3-1 to TRBJ2-7, with 8 bases lining up with TRBD2. The CDR3 is made up of 18 amino acids. CDR1 is LGHDT and CDR2 is YNNKEL in the germline V gene (reference sequence). With 0 bases clipped from V and 2 bases from J, the junction kept 12 bases outside the gene matches. CDR3 sequence (DNA): TGTGCCAGCAGCCAAGACTCTATTCCCGGGACTAGACCCTACGAGCAGTACTTC. This codes for CASSQDSIPGTRPYEQYF.

The J gene is TRBJ2-1, the V gene TRBV24-1; maybe TRBD1 (5 bases). V lost 10 bases, J lost 0 bases, and 9 bases lay in between. CDR1 and CDR2 (germline): KGHDR, SFDVKD. The CDR3 loop spans 13 amino acids. The CDR3 DNA reads TGTGCCACACAGGCGAGCTCCTACAATGAGCAGTTCTTC. Residues: CATQASSYNEQFF.

This clonotype was observed a single time. The CDR3 loop is CSARPSGRADTGELFF. CDR3 in DNA: TGCAGTGCTAGACCCAGCGGGAGGGCAGACACCGGGGAGCTGTTTTTT. The V and J genes are TRBV20-1 and TRBJ2-2, with 10 positions matching TRBD2. Unmatched junction bases numbered 6, after V lost 2 bases and J lost 3 bases. The CDR3 extends over 16 amino acids. Germline loops: CDR1 DFQATT, CDR2 SNEGSKA (reference sequence).

This clonotype was seen a single time. The chain is built from TRBV18 and TRBJ1-1; 8 nucleotides align to TRBD1. Trimming cost V 3 bases and J 1 base; bases outside gene matches: 1. This CDR3 is built from 14 residues. Germline CDR1 and CDR2: KGHSH and LQKENI. The DNA for the CDR3 is TGTGCCAGCTCACCTACAGGGGGGAACACTGAAGCTTTCTTT. Its translation: CASSPTGGNTEAFF.

The rearrangement uses TRBV7-9 and TRBJ2-7; tentatively, D is TRBD1 or TRBD2 (5 bases each). V was cut by 5 bases and J by 7 bases, with 21 bases left in between. The CDR3 runs to 15 residues. The germline V gene has CDR1 SEHNR and CDR2 FQNEAQ (reference sequence). The CDR3 reads CASSPLARGWGEQYF. CDR3 DNA: TGTGCCAGCAGCCCCCTCGCGAGGGGATGGGGGGAGCAGTACTTC.

The chain employs TRBV10-2 and TRBJ2-1; D is ambiguous. The germline V gene has CDR1 WSHSY and CDR2 SAAADI. This CDR3 comprises 13 residues. Trimming cost V 2 bases and J 9 bases, with 11 bases left between them. The chain's CDR3 is CASSEPTEFEQFF. For the CDR3, the DNA is TGCGCCAGCAGTGAGCCGACTGAATTTGAGCAGTTCTTC.

The rearrangement links TRBV20-1 to TRBJ2-6; D gene unclear. Trimming cost V 4 bases and J 4 bases, with 11 bases left between them. The germline gives CDR1 DFQATT, CDR2 SNEGSKA (reference sequence). This CDR3 spans 14 amino acids. The CDR3 bases are TGCAGTGCTATATCTGGCTTCGGGGCCAACGTCCTGACTTTC. It codes for CSAISGFGANVLTF.

The chain is built from TRBV25-1 and TRBJ1-4, with 7 bases that match TRBD1. CDR1 and CDR2 (germline): MGHDK, SYGVNS. The length of the CDR3 is 14 residues. V lost 7 bases, J lost 5 bases, and 7 bases stayed unmatched. This chain's CDR3 is CASTKGQPNEKLFF. Here the CDR3 DNA reads TGTGCCAGCACGAAGGGACAGCCAAATGAAAAACTGTTTTTT.

V is TRBV20-1 and J is TRBJ1-2; weak D call: TRBD1 (6 bases). Trimming shortened V by 6 bases and J by 0 bases, and 11 bases separated the two germline ends. Germline CDR1 reads DFQATT; CDR2 reads SNEGSKA (reference sequence). CDR3 length: 13 residues. The CDR3 coding sequence is TGCAGTGCCTATGACAGGTCTAACTATGGCTACACCTTC. This codes for CSAYDRSNYGYTF.

The V gene is TRBV7-2, the J gene TRBJ2-6, with D uncertain. V was pared by 2 bases and J by 0 bases, with 5 bases between. The CDR3 extends over 15 amino acids. Germline V gene data show CDR1 as SGHTA and CDR2 as FQGNSA. This chain's CDR3 is CASSLQHSGANVLTF. The CDR3 DNA follows: TGTGCCAGCAGCTTACAGCACTCTGGGGCCAACGTCCTGACTTTC. The full variable domain, completed using reference TRBV7-2 and TRBJ2-6, is GAGVSQSPSNKVTEKGKDVELRCDPISGHTALYWYRQSLGQGLEFLIYFQGNSAPDKSGLPSDRFSAERTGGSVSTLTIQRTQQEDSAVYLCASSLQHSGANVLTFGAGSRLTVL.

The chain links TRBV20-1 to TRBJ1-5; a weak D match, TRBD1 (6 bases). V lost 1 base to trimming and J lost 2 bases, with 18 bases between them. The CDR3 is 17 residues long. Germline loops: CDR1 DFQATT, CDR2 SNEGSKA (reference sequence). DNA for the CDR3: TGCAGTGCTAGAGTCCCTACAGGGCAGAGTCGCAATCAGCCCCAGCATTTT. Its translation: CSARVPTGQSRNQPQHF.